These T cell receptor beta chains were read from a single sample in a study of identical twins. Each CDR3 protein is one row after TCRdb ran MiXCR on the 5' RACE reads. The sample lists 600,000 to 700,000 distinct CDR3 sequences; less than 25% were seen once. This sample also appeared in a second study, on T cells expressing NK-cell markers.

Material for sequencing was PBMCs. Source of these receptors: a woman younger than 35 in good health. Both conserved end residues are part of each CDR3. D genes are given only for firm matches. Expanded clones are given a class, and other clones once, few, many or no size at all.

DNA	CDR3	size	J	D	V
TGCAGTGCTAGAGCCGGGACAGGGAACACTGAAGCTTTCTTT	CSARAGTGNTEAFF	many	TRBJ1-1	TRBD1	TRBV20-1
TGTGCCATCAGTGAGTCGGCGGGAGGTAGCACAGATACGCAGTATTTT	CAISESAGGSTDTQYF	NA	TRBJ2-3	TRBD2	TRBV10-3
TGCGCCAGCAGCCAAGATTTATGGCGGGAGACCGATGAGCAGTTCTTC	CASSQDLWRETDEQFF	NA	TRBJ2-1	TRBD2	TRBV4-3
TGTGCCAGCTGGCGGGGTACAGATACGCAGTATTTT	CASWRGTDTQYF	NA	TRBJ2-3	NA	TRBV6-1
TGTGCCACCAGCGTAGGGAGGGACAGGTCGAACACCGGGGAGCTGTTTTTT	CATSVGRDRSNTGELFF	NA	TRBJ2-2	NA	TRBV15
TGTGCCAGCAGCTTAGAGGCCGAGAGCGGGGAGCTGTTTTTT	CASSLEAESGELFF	NA	TRBJ2-2	NA	TRBV7-6
TGTGCCAGCAGTTCCACCCTCCCGCATCGGGGCTTGAACACTGAAGCTTTCTTT	CASSSTLPHRGLNTEAFF	NA	TRBJ1-1	NA	TRBV6-2/TRBV6-3
TGTGCCAGCAGCCAAGAGATAGCGGGAGGGGGAGATACGCAGTATTTT	CASSQEIAGGGDTQYF	NA	TRBJ2-3	TRBD2	TRBV4-2
TGTGCCAGCAGCTTAACCCCGCTCTCCTACGAGCAGTACTTC	CASSLTPLSYEQYF	few	TRBJ2-7	NA	TRBV7-2
TGCAGTGCTAGAGAACTAGCGGGAGTTTCAGATACGCAGTATTTT	CSARELAGVSDTQYF	few	TRBJ2-3	TRBD2	TRBV20-1
TGTGCCAGCAGCCCCCAACCGGGACAGGGCCGTCAGCCCCAGCATTTT	CASSPQPGQGRQPQHF	many	TRBJ1-5	TRBD1	TRBV5-5
TGTGCCAGCACCAGCCCCAGGGGGCGGCGAACTGGTTCCTCTGGGGCCAACGTCCTGACTTTC	CASTSPRGRRTGSSGANVLTF	NA	TRBJ2-6	TRBD1	TRBV6-2/TRBV6-3
TGCAGCGTAAGGAAAGCTCCGGAGACCCAGTACTTC	CSVRKAPETQYF	many	TRBJ2-5	NA	TRBV29-1
TGTGCCTGGAGCACCGGGCCCCGAGCTTTCTTT	CAWSTGPRAFF	NA	TRBJ1-1	NA	TRBV30